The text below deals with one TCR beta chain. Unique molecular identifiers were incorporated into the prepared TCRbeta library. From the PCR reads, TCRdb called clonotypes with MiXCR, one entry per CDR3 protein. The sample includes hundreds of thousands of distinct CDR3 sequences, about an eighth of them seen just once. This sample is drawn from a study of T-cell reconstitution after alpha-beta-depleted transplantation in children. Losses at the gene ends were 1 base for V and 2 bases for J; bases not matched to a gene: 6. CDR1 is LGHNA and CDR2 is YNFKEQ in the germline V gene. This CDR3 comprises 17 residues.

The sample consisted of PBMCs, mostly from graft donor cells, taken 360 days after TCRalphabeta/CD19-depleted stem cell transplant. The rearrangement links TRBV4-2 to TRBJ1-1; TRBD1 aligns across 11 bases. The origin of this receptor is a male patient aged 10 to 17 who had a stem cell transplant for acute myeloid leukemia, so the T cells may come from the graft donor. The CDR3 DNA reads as TGTGCCAGCAGCCAAGGGACAGGGGGCGCGGGAAACACTGAAGCTTTCTTT. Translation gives CASSQGTGGAGNTEAFF.